This T cell receptor beta chain was identified during a study of T-cell memory formation after mild COVID-19. Study in general: Across donors, TCR clusters were largely donor specific. Study-level results: Prior to infection, memory already included some responding clones, suggesting cross-reactive memory joined. Mainly CM and EM harbored the contracting CD4+ clones; mainly EMRA harbored the CD8+ ones. Clones that contracted from day 15 to 85 had balanced CD4/CD8; later expanders were CD4+ biased.

Deletions cut 6 bases from V and 0 bases from J, with 14 bases between. The CDR3 has 15 residues. Germline loops: CDR1 MNHEY, CDR2 SVGEGT. TCRdb independently ran MiXCR on the 5' RACE reads; one entry per CDR3 protein. The sample lists fewer than 250,000 distinct CDR3 sequences; roughly 27% were seen once. Regarding this clonotype: Antigen specificity is unknown.

The sequence came from an adult woman who had mild COVID-19 (a few samples of this study predate the infection). Cell type and time point are not known. The chain combines TRBV6-2 or TRBV6-3 with TRBJ1-1; D perhaps matches TRBD1 (6 bases). Sequencing input: PBMCs or a T cell subset sorted from them (not recorded which). CDR3 sequence: CASRQGESMNTEAFF. Written as DNA, the CDR3 is TGTGCCAGCAGACAGGGTGAATCGATGAACACTGAAGCTTTCTTT.